The clone carrying this T cell receptor beta chain was observed at least ten times. Its antigen is undetermined. The data originate from a study of CD8 T cells in ankylosing spondylitis. General study results and limits: Matched ankylosing spondylitis synovial fluid reportedly contained a significantly enriched population of disease-linked clones.

Via MiXCR, TCRdb re-called the 5' RACE reads, giving one row per CDR3 protein. The data show more than 150,000 distinct CDR3 sequences, approximately 13% seen once. V gave up 0 bases and J gave up 5 bases, with 10 bases separating them. Germline V lookup: CDR1 DFQATT, CDR2 SNEGSKA (reference sequence). The CDR3 has 13 residues. The chain employs TRBV20-1 and TRBJ1-1; possible D gene TRBD1, 5 bases. The clonotype originates from a female donor with ankylosing spondylitis or in good health (not recorded which). Sequencing was performed on blood, either unsorted or a sorted T cell fraction (not recorded which). The CDR3 DNA follows: TGCAGTGCTAGAGAGGGAGGGGAAACTGAAGCTTTCTTT. This gives the protein CSAREGGETEAFF.